The T cell receptor beta chain described here comes from a study of T cell repertoires in cytomegalovirus infection. Looking at the study overall: Public TCR beta signatures marked donors with CMV infection and the matching HLA.

Study conclusions and caveats: The ex vivo response was dominated by HLA-C-restricted CMV-specific TCR beta clonotypes.

TCRdb re-analysed the reads in MiXCR, keeping a single row per CDR3 protein. The sample comprises roughly 140,000 distinct CDR3 sequences, 23% of which are singletons, and approximately 11% rests with the top ten. CDR3 length equals 14 residues. Germline V CDR1 and CDR2: SGDLS, YYNGEE. The V end was cut by 2 bases, the J end by 5 bases, with 12 bases between. In regard to this clonotype: Antigen: not known.

The chain joins TRBV9 to TRBJ2-3, with D unclear. The clonotype comes from a human donor in good health (CMV status not recorded). Some clones in this sample may be carry-over from other donors' samples. The sample was PBMCs. CDR3 sequence (DNA): TGTGCCAGCAGCGTGACTCTTCAGCTAGATACGCAGTATTTT. This translates into CASSVTLQLDTQYF.